The entry below describes one T cell receptor (beta chain). The PCR employed 60 Vbeta primers together with 13 Jbeta primers. Libraries were prepared by immunoSEQ multiplex PCR; TCRdb keeps only in-frame clonotypes and omits some of them. The repertoire holds some 70,000 clones, with 70% to 85% as singletons. This record comes from a study of cytomegalovirus exposure and HLA in healthy donors. Germline loops: CDR1 MGHRA, CDR2 YSYEKL. V shed 0 bases and J shed 7 bases, with 18 bases lying between them. The CDR3 loop spans 16 amino acids. The chain combines TRBV4-1 with TRBJ2-5, with a possible D match to TRBD1 (5 bases). The sequence derives from a woman between 50 and 59 years old in good health and CMV-seronegative. Sequencing used PBMCs. CDR3 sequence: CASSQEGVRPQGTQYF. CDR3 DNA: TGCGCCAGCAGCCAAGAAGGGGTTAGACCCCAGGGGACCCAGTACTTC.